This TCR beta chain was profiled in a study of cytomegalovirus exposure and HLA in healthy donors. A note on this clone: Its antigen is undetermined.

The CDR3 consists of 16 residues. V shed 3 bases and J 4 bases; nucleotides not matched to a gene: 9. CDR1 and CDR2 from the germline V gene are MNHNY and SVGAGI (reference sequence). The PCR was carried out with 60 Vbeta primers and 13 Jbeta primers. Libraries were prepared by immunoSEQ multiplex PCR; TCRdb keeps only in-frame clonotypes and omits some of them. The sample yields 120,000 or so clones, around 82% seen once. Findings and limits, study-wide: Among TCR beta chains of equal frequency, HLA-associated ones were more clonally expanded in a later analysis. Using a false discovery rate of 0.05, a later analysis showed that 15,000 to 20,000 TCR beta sequences were associated with HLA alleles. In a later analysis, most CMV-associated TCR beta chains appeared HLA-restricted. A list of about 180 TCR beta chains associated with cytomegalovirus was given.

The sample taken for sequencing was PBMCs. The TCR was taken from a man in his thirties or forties in good health and CMV-seropositive. The V call is TRBV6-6, the J call TRBJ2-5, with 9 bases aligning to TRBD1. In DNA, the CDR3 is TGTGCCAGCAGTTATTCCGGACAGGGGAGGCGAGAGACCCAGTACTTC. Its protein product is CASSYSGQGRRETQYF.